These T cell receptor beta chains were read from a single sample in a study of T cells in localized non-small cell lung cancer. Assay: immunoSEQ multiplex PCR; the TCRdb copy retains only in-frame clones and omits some. The data contain 30,000 to 35,000 clones, 88% of them singletons. The source material was peripheral blood, sampled before any cancer treatment. The origin of the receptors is a woman aged 40 to 75 with stage I lung adenocarcinoma. Each CDR3 is given without its conserved first and last residue. The D gene is left open where the match is weak.

TRBV9,NA,TRBJ2-7,ASRADRWDEQY
TRBV4-3,NA,TRBJ1-6,ASSQSNLRNGGLGSPLH
TRBV6-5,TRBD1,TRBJ1-1,ASSSLTGESAF
TRBV9,NA,TRBJ2-1,ASSVGASSYNEQF
TRBV11-2,NA,TRBJ1-6,ASSLDRSGSSPLH
TRBV5-6,NA,TRBJ1-1,ASSLNRMNTEAF
TRBV2,TRBD2,TRBJ2-1,ASTGGGGATNEQF
TRBV11-2,NA,TRBJ2-1,ASSTRRGGDNEQF
TRBV2,TRBD1,TRBJ2-2,ASSEPYDRGTGELF
TRBV11-2,NA,TRBJ1-6,ASSLGRRSPLH
TRBV9,TRBD1,TRBJ2-7,ASSRDRVAEQY
TRBV29-1,NA,TRBJ1-2,SEVRTDYGYT
TRBV7-3,NA,TRBJ1-2,ASSLSPGTGGYT
TRBV7-9,TRBD1,TRBJ2-2,ASSLKATGVSAGELF
TRBV6-5,NA,TRBJ1-6,ASSISDSYNSPLH
TRBV7-3,TRBD2,TRBJ2-1,ASSLLAGFNEQF
TRBV10-3,TRBD1,TRBJ1-1,AISGTGNTEAF
TRBV28,NA,TRBJ1-3,ASNELSGNTIY
TRBV5-1,TRBD1,TRBJ1-1,ASSLRQGATEAF
TRBV10-3,TRBD1,TRBJ1-3,ATWGQSSGNTIY
TRBV4-1,NA,TRBJ1-6,ASSRYGQDNSPLH
TRBV29-1,TRBD1,TRBJ1-1,SVWGRGLGKGASTEAF
TRBV7-2,NA,TRBJ1-5,ASSFSGYSNQPQH
TRBV19,NA,TRBJ1-5,ASVQGRDQPQH
TRBV5-6,NA,TRBJ2-3,ASSDRAGASWGTDTQY
TRBV6-4,TRBD1,TRBJ1-1,ASSVGTGANTEAF
TRBV15,TRBD1,TRBJ2-1,ATSRRQGLLNEQF
TRBV7-2,NA,TRBJ2-3,ASSLVPDTQY
TRBV2,NA,TRBJ1-1,ASNWADTGNTEAF
TRBV11-3,TRBD1,TRBJ2-6,ASSLEGWTGGLSGANVLT
TRBV19,NA,TRBJ2-7,ASTSRGSYEQY
TRBV5-1,NA,TRBJ1-1,ASSLDAYRKNTEAF
TRBV5-4,TRBD1,TRBJ1-3,ASNTGGNSGNTIY
TRBV28,TRBD1,TRBJ2-3,ASSTQGAQGDTQY
TRBV7-2,TRBD1,TRBJ1-1,ASGRGGLSNTEAF
TRBV12-5,NA,TRBJ2-2,ASGTGPGTGELF
TRBV19,TRBD2,TRBJ2-3,ASSIITSGVPSTDTQY
TRBV9,NA,TRBJ1-2,ASSSEEAPVYGYT
TRBV7-3,TRBD2,TRBJ2-7,ASSASGGAVEQY
TRBV11-2,NA,TRBJ1-2,ASSLASPTNYGYT
TRBV19,NA,TRBJ1-5,ASSRSPLGSNQPQH
TRBV27,NA,TRBJ1-4,ASSFLGPGEKLF